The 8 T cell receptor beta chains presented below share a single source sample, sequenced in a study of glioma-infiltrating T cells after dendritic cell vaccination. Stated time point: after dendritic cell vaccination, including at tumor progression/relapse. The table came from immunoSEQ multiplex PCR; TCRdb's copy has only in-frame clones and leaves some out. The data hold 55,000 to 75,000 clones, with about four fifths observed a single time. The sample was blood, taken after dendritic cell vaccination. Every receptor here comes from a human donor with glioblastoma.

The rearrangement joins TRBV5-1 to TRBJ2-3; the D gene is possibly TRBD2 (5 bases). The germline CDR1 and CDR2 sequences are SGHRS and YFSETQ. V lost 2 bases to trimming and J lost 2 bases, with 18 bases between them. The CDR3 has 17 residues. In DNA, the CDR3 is TGCGCCAGCAGCTTCCGTTGGCGGGTTGGGATCACAGATACGCAGTATTTT. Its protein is CASSFRWRVGITDTQYF.

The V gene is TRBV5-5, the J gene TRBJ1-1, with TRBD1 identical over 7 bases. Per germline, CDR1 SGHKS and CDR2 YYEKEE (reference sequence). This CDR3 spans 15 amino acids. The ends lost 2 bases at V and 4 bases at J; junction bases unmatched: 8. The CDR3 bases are TGTGCCAGCAGCTTAAACAGGGGCTCGGGCACTGAAGCTTTCTTT. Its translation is CASSLNRGSGTEAFF. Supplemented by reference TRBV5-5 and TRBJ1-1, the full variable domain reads DAGVTQSPTHLIKTRGQQVTLRCSPISGHKSVSWYQQVLGQGPQFIFQYYEKEERGRGNFPDRFSARQFPNYSSELNVNALLLGDSALYLCASSLNRGSGTEAFFGQGTRLTVV.

CDR3 sequence reads: CAWRAGGFQTQYF. For the CDR3, the DNA is TGTGCCTGGAGGGCGGGGGGATTTCAGACCCAGTACTTC. V and J are TRBV30 and TRBJ2-5; 8 nucleotides match TRBD2. Losses at the gene ends were 3 bases for V and 6 bases for J; bases not matched to a gene: 6. CDR3 length equals 13 residues. The germline CDR1 and CDR2 sequences are GTSNPN and SVGIG (reference sequence).

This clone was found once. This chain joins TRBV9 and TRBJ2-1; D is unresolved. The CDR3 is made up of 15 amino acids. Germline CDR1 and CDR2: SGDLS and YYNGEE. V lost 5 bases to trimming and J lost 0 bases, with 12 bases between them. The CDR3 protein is CASSEVLSSYNEQFF. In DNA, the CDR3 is TGTGCCAGCAGTGAAGTTCTGAGCTCCTACAATGAGCAGTTCTTC.

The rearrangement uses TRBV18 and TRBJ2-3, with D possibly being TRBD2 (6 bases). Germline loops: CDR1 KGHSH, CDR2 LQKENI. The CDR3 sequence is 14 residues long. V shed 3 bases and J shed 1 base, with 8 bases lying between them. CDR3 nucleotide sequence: TGTGCCAGCTCACCCGGCGGGGGCACAGATACGCAGTATTTT. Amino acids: CASSPGGGTDTQYF.

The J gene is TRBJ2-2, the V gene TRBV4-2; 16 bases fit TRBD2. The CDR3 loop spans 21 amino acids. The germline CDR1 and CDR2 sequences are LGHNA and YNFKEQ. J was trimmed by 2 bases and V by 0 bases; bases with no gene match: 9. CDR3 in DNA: TGTGCCAGCAGCCAAGAGGACCTCGGGACTAGCGGGGGGGGAAACACCGGGGAGCTGTTTTTT. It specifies CASSQEDLGTSGGGNTGELFF.

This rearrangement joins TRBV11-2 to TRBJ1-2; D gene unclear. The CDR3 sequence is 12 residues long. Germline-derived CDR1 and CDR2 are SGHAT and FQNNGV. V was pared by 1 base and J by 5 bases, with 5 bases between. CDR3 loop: CASSLGGYGYTF. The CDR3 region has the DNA TGTGCCAGCAGCTTAGGAGGTTATGGCTACACCTTC.

CDR3 amino acids: CAISGTDSGEKLFF. The CDR3 bases are TGTGCCATCAGTGGGACTGACTCGGGGGAAAAACTGTTTTTT. The genes are TRBV10-3 and TRBJ1-4; no reliable D call. V lost 4 bases to trimming and J lost 8 bases, with 14 bases between them. The germline CDR1 and CDR2 sequences are ENHRY and SYGVKD. The length of the CDR3 is 14 residues.